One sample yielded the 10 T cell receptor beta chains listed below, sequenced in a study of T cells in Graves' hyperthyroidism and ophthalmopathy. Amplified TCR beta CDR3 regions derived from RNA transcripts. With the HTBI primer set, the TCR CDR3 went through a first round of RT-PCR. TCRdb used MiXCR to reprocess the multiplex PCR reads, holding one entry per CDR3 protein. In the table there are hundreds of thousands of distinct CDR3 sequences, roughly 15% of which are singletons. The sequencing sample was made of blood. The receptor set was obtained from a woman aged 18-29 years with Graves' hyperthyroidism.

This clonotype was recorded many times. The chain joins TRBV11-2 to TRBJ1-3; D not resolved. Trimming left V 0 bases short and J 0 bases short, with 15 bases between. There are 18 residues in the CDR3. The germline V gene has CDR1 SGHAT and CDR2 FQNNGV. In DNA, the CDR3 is TGTGCCAGCAGCTTAGATGAGGTCCCCTGGAGCTCTGGAAACACCATATATTTT. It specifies CASSLDEVPWSSGNTIYF.

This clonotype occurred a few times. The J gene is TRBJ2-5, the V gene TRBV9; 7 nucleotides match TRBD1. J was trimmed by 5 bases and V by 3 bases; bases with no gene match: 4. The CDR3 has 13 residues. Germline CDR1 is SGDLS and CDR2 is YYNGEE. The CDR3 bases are TGTGCCAGCAGCGGACAGGGTGGGGAGACCCAGTACTTC. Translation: CASSGQGGETQYF.

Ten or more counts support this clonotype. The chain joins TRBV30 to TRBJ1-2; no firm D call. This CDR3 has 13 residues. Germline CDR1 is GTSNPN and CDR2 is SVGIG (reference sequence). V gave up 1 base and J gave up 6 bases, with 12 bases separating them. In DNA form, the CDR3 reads TGTGCCTGGAGTGCGCAGGAATTTCATGGCTACACCTTC. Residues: CAWSAQEFHGYTF. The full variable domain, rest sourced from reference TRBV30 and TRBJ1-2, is SQTIHQWPATLVQPVGSPLSLECTVEGTSNPNLYWYRQAAGRGLQLLFYSVGIGQISSEVPQNLSASRPQDRQFILSSKKLLLSDSGFYLCAWSAQEFHGYTFGSGTRLTVV.

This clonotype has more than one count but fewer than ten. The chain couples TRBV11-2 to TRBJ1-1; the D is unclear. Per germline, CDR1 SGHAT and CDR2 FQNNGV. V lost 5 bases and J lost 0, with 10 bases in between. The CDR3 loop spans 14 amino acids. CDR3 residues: CASSPKRLNTEAFF. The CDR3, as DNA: TGTGCCAGCAGCCCGAAAAGGTTGAACACTGAAGCTTTCTTT. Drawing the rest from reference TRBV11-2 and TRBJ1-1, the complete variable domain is EAGVAQSPRYKIIEKRQSVAFWCNPISGHATLYWYQQILGQGPKLLIQFQNNGVVDDSQLPKDRFSAERLKGVDSTLKIQPAKLEDSAVYLCASSPKRLNTEAFFGQGTRLTVV.

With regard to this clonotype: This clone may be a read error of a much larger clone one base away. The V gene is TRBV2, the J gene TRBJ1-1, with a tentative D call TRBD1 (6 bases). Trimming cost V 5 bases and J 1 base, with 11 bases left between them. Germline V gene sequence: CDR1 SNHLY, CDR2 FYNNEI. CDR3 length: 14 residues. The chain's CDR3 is CASSWDNPNTEAFF. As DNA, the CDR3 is TGTGCCAGCAGTTGGGACAACCCGAACACTGAAGCTTTCTTT.

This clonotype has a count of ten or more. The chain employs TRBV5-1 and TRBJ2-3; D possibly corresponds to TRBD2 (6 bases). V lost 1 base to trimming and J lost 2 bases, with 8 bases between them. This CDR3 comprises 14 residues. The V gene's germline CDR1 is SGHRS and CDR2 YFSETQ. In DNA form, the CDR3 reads TGCGCCAGCAGCTTGCGGACTACCACAGATACGCAGTATTTT. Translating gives CASSLRTTTDTQYF.

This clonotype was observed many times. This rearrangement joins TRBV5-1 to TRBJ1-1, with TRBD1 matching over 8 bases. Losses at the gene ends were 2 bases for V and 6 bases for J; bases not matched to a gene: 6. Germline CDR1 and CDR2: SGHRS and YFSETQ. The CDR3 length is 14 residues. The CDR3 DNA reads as TGCGCCAGCAGCTTAGACAGGGGCAGCGCTGAAGCTTTCTTT. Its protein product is CASSLDRGSAEAFF.

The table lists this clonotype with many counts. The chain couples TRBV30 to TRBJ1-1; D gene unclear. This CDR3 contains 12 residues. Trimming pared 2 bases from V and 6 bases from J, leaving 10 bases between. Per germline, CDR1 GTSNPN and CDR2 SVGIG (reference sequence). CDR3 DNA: TGTGCCTGGAGTACCGGGGTAGCTGAAGCTTTCTTT. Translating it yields CAWSTGVAEAFF.

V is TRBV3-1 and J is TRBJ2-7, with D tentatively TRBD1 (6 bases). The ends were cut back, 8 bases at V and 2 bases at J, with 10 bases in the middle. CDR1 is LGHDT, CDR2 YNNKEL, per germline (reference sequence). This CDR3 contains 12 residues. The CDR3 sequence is CASEGVPYEQYF. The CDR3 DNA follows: TGTGCCAGCGAGGGGGTTCCCTACGAGCAGTACTTC.

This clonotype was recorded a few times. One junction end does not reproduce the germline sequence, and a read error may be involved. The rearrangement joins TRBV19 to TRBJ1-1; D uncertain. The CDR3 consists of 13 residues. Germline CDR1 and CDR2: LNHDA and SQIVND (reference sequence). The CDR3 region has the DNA TGTGCCAATAGTATGGGTGGGATCACTGAAGCTTTCTTT. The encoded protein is CANSMGGITEAFF.